The clone carrying this TCR beta chain has only a few counts. Its matching antigen is unknown. Both TRBC1 and TRBC2 were covered by a beta constant-region primer of two equimolar oligonucleotides. Four rounds of PCR amplified the ligated cDNA using nested alpha and beta constant-region primers plus SP2. TCRdb reprocessed the UMI-ligation and nested PCR reads with MiXCR, giving one entry per CDR3 protein. The repertoire holds over 110,000 distinct CDR3 sequences, roughly a fifth seen once, with approximately 0.63% in the top ten. This sample stems from a study of naive and memory T cell subsets. Regarding the study as a whole: Naive repertoires, especially CD8, held a few larger clonotypes, possibly memory cells re-expressing CD45RA.

The CDR3 is made up of 15 amino acids. From germline, CDR1 is MGHRA and CDR2 YSYEKL. V lost 0 bases to trimming and J lost 1 base, with 10 bases between them. Material for sequencing was naive CD8+ T cells from blood. This receptor was identified in a human donor in good health. The chain combines TRBV4-1 with TRBJ2-7; D might be TRBD2 (6 bases). The CDR3, as DNA: TGCGCCAGCAGCCAAGATTTAGCGGTTTCCTACGAGCAGTACTTC. This translates into CASSQDLAVSYEQYF.